The 5 T cell receptor beta chains below come from one sample, sequenced in a study of technical replicates of blood from a handful of donors. Clones were read by immunoSEQ multiplex PCR, and TCRdb kept only the in-frame ones, dropping some. The sample has 91,000 or so clones; about 96% are singletons. The sample taken for sequencing was T cells isolated from PBMCs. Receptors were obtained from a human donor in good health.

The chain carries TRBV7-6 and TRBJ1-1, with D possibly matching TRBD1 (5 bases). V lost 4 bases and J lost 1, with 19 bases in between. Per the germline V gene, CDR1 is SGHVS and CDR2 is FNYEAQ. CDR3 length: 17 residues. The CDR3 nucleotides read TGTGCCAGCAGCTCAAGGGCGTGGGGCAGCGAGAACACTGAAGCTTTCTTT. It encodes CASSSRAWGSENTEAFF.

This rearrangement joins TRBV19 to TRBJ2-2; perhaps TRBD1 as D (5 bases). This CDR3 comprises 11 residues. The germline gives CDR1 LNHDA, CDR2 SQIVND (reference sequence). The V end lost 8 bases, the J end lost 6 bases, and 7 bases lay between the germline ends. CDR3 nucleotide sequence: TGTGCCAGTTCCAGGGCCGGGGAGCTGTTTTTT. It specifies CASSRAGELFF.

V gene TRBV6-5 combines with J gene TRBJ2-1; 7 positions agree with TRBD1. With V trimmed by 6 bases and J by 5 bases, 4 bases remained unmatched. The CDR3 totals 13 residues. Per the germline V gene, CDR1 is MNHEY and CDR2 is SVGAGI. CDR3 in DNA: TGTGCCAGCAGGTGGGGACAGAACAATGAGCAGTTCTTC. Its protein product is CASRWGQNNEQFF.

The chain carries TRBV25-1 and TRBJ2-5; D may be TRBD1 (6 bases). The V end was cut by 4 bases, the J end by 3 bases, with 12 bases between. Germline CDR1 is MGHDK and CDR2 is SYGVNS. The CDR3 runs to 14 residues. The CDR3 DNA is TGTGCCAGCAGTGGGGAAGGACAGAAAGAGACCCAGTACTTC. Its translation: CASSGEGQKETQYF.

This chain uses TRBV29-1 with TRBJ1-2; 10 positions match TRBD1. CDR1 is SQVTM, CDR2 ANQGSEA, per germline. The CDR3 totals 13 residues. V shed 4 bases and J 6 bases; nucleotides not matched to a gene: 5. The CDR3 here is CSVADRGQHGYTF. DNA for the CDR3: TGCAGCGTTGCTGACAGGGGGCAACATGGCTACACCTTC.